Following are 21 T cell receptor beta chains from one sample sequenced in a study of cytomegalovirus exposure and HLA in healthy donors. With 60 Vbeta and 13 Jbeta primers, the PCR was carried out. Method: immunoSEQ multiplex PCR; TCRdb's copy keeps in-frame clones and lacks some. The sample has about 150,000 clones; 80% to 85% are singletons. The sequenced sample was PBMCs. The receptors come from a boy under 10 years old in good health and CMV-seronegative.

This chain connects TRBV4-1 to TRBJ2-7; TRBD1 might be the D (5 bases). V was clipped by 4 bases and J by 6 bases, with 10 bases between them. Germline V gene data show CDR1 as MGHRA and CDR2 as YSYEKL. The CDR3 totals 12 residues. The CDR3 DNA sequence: TGCGCCAGCAGCCTGTATCAGGGCGAGCAGTACTTC. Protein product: CASSLYQGEQYF.

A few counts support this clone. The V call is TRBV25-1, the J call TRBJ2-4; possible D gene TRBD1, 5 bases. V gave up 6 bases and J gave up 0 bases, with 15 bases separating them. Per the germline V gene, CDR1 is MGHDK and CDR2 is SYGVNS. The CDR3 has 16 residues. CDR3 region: CASSGKQGLAKNIQYF. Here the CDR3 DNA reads TGTGCCAGCAGCGGTAAGCAGGGCCTAGCCAAAAACATTCAGTACTTC.

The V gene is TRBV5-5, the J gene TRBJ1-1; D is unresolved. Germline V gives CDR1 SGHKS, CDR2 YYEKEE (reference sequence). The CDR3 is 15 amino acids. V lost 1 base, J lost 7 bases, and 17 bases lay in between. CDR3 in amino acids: CASSLSAAGDYEAFF. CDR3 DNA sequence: TGTGCCAGCAGCTTGTCCGCAGCGGGCGATTATGAAGCTTTCTTT.

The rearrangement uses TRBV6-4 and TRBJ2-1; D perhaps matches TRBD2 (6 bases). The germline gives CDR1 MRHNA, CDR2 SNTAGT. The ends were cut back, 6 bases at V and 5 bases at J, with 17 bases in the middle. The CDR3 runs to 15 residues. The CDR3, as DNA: TGTGCCAGCAGCCAACAGCCTTTAGCGGACAATGAGCAGTTCTTC. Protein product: CASSQQPLADNEQFF.

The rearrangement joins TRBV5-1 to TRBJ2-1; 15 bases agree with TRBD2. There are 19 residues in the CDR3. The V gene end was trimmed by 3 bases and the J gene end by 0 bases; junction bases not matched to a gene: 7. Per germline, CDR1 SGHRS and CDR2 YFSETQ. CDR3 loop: CASSWGLAGGRSSYNEQFF. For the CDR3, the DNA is TGCGCCAGCAGCTGGGGACTAGCGGGAGGCCGAAGCTCCTACAATGAGCAGTTCTTC.

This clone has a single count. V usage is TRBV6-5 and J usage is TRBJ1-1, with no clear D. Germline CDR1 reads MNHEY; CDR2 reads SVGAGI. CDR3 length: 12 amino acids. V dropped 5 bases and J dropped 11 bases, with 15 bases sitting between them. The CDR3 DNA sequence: TGTGCCAGCAGTGAAATTCTAAGCGGGGCTTTCTTT. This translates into CASSEILSGAFF.

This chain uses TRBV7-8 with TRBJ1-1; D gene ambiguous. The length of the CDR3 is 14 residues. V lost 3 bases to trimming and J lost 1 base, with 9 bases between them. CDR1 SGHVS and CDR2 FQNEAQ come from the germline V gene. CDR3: CASSFSGPNTEAFF. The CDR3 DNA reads TGTGCCAGCAGCTTTTCTGGGCCGAACACTGAAGCTTTCTTT.

CDR3 DNA sequence: TGTGCCAGCAGCTCTGACAGGGGAAGGTCTGGAAACACCATATATTTT. Translated: CASSSDRGRSGNTIYF. This sequence joins TRBV7-7 and TRBJ1-3, with TRBD1 identical over 8 bases. This CDR3 comprises 16 residues. V lost 4 bases and J lost 1; bases outside the gene matches: 6. Germline V gene data show CDR1 as SSHAT and CDR2 as FNYEAQ (reference sequence).

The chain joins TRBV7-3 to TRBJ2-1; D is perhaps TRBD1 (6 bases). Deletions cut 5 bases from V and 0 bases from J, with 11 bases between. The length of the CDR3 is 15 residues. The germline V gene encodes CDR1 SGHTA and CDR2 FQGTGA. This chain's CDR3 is CASSESGVSYNEQFF. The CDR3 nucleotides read TGTGCCAGCAGCGAGTCAGGGGTCTCCTACAATGAGCAGTTCTTC.

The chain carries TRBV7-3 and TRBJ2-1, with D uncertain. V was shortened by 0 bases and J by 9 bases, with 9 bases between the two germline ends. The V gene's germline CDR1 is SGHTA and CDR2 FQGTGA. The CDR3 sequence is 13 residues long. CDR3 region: CASSLTGDTEQFF. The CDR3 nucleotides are TGTGCCAGCAGCTTAACGGGCGACACTGAGCAGTTCTTC.

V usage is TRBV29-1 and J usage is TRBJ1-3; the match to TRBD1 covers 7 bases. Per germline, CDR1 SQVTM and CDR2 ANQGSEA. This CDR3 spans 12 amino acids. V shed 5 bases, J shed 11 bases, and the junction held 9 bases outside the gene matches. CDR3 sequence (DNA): TGCAGCGTTAAGACAGGGAGTCTCTCCATATATTTT. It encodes CSVKTGSLSIYF.

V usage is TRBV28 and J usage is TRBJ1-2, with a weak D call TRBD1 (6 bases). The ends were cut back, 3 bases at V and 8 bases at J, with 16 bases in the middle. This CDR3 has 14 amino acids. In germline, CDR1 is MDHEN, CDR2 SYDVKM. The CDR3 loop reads CASSFGGGLDGYTF. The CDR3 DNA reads TGTGCCAGCAGTTTCGGGGGGGGGCTGGACGGCTACACCTTC.

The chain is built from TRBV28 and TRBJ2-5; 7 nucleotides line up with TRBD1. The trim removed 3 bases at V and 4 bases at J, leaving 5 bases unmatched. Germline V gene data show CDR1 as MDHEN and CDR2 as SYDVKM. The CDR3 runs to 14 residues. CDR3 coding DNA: TGTGCCAGCAGTTTGGGACAGCTTCCAGAGACCCAGTACTTC. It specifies CASSLGQLPETQYF.

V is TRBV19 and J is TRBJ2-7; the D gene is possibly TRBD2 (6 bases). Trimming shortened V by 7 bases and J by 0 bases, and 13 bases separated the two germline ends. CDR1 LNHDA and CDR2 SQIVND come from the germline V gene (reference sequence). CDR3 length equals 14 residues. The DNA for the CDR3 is TGTGCCAGTAAGCGGGTGCAAACCTCCTACGAGCAGTACTTC. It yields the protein CASKRVQTSYEQYF.

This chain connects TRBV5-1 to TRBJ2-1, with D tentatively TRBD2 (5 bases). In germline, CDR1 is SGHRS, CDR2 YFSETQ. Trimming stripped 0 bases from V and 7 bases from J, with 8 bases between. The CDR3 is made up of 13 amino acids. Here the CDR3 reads CASSLGGLNEQFF. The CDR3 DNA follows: TGCGCCAGCAGCTTGGGAGGGTTGAATGAGCAGTTCTTC.

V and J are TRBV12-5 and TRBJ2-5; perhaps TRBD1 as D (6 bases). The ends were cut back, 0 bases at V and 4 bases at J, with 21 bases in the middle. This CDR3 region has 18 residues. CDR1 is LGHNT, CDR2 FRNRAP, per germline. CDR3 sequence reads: CASGLVQRVLTGGETQYF. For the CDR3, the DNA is TGTGCTAGTGGTTTGGTACAGAGGGTTTTGACAGGAGGAGAGACCCAGTACTTC.

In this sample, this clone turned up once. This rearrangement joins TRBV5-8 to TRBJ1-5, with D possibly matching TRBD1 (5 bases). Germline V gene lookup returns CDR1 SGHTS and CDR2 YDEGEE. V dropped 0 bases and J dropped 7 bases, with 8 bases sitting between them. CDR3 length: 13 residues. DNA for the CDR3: TGTGCCAGCAGCTTGGGCAGGGCCCAGCCCCAGCATTTT. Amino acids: CASSLGRAQPQHF.

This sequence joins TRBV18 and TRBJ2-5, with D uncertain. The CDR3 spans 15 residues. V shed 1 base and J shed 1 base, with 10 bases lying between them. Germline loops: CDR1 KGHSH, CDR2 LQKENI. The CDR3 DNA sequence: TGTGCCAGCTCACCACTCCCCCCGGGCCAAGAGACCCAGTACTTC. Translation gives CASSPLPPGQETQYF.

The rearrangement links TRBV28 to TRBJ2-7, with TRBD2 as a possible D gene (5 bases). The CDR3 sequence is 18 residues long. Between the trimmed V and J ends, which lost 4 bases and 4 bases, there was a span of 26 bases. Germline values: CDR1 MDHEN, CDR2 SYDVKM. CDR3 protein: CASSSFPKGLRKSYEQYF. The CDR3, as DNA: TGTGCCAGCAGTTCGTTCCCTAAAGGACTTCGAAAGTCATACGAGCAGTACTTC.

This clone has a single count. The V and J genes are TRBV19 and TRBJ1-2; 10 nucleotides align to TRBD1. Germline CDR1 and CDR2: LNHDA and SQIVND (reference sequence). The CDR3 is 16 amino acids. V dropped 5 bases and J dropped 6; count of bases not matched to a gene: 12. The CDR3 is CASSVDRRTGGNGYTF. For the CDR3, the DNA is TGTGCCAGTAGTGTCGACCGGAGGACAGGGGGGAATGGCTACACCTTC.

CDR3 protein: CASSKEGARGYGYTF. CDR3 nucleotide sequence: TGTGCCAGCAGCAAAGAAGGGGCGCGTGGCTATGGCTACACCTTC. V usage is TRBV9 and J usage is TRBJ1-2; tentatively, D is TRBD1 (5 bases). The V end was cut by 4 bases, the J end by 4 bases, with 17 bases between. CDR1 and CDR2 (germline): SGDLS, YYNGEE. The CDR3 extends over 15 amino acids.